This T cell receptor (beta chain) was recorded in a study of T cell responses to AZD1222 COVID-19 vaccine. Findings and caveats of the study: Clonal diversity was possibly underestimated; the donors were predominantly white British and more often female.

Concerning this clone itself: The antigen is unknown.

The table came from immunoSEQ multiplex PCR; TCRdb's copy has only in-frame clones and leaves some out. The sample lists about 140,000 clones, roughly nine tenths occurring once. This specimen consisted of peripheral blood, obtained 28 days after the second dose of the MenACWY control vaccine. This receptor was identified in an adult who received the MenACWY meningococcal vaccine as a control.

CDR3 bases: TGTGCCAGCTCACCACCGAGCGGACGATCCACAGATACGCAGTATTTT. It translates to CASSPPSGRSTDTQYF. V is TRBV18 and J is TRBJ2-3, with D perhaps matching TRBD2 (5 bases). Germline CDR1 KGHSH, CDR2 LQKENI. The CDR3 is 16 residues long. V was shortened by 0 bases and J by 2 bases, with 12 bases between the two germline ends.